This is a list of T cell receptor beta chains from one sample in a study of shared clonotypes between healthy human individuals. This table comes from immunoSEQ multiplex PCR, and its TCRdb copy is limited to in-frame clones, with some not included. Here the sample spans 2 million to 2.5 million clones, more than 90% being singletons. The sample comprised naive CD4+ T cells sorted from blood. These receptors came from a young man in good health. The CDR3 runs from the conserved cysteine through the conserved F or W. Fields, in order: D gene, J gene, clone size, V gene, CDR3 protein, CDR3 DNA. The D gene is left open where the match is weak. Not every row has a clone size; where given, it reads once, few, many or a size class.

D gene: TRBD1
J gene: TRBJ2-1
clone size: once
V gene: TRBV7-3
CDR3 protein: CASSPDRGNYNEQFF
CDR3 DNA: TGTGCCAGCAGCCCCGACAGGGGCAACTACAATGAGCAGTTCTTC

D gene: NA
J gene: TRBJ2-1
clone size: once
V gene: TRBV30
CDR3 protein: CAWSVQGNEQFF
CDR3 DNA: TGTGCCTGGAGTGTACAAGGGAATGAGCAGTTCTTC

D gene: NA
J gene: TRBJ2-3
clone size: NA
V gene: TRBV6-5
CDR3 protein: CASSNPGKGVDTQYF
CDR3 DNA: TGTGCCAGCAGTAACCCCGGGAAAGGAGTGGATACGCAGTATTTT

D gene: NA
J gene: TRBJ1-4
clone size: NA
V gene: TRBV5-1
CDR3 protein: CASSPNTASTNEKLFF
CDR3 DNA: TGCGCCAGCAGCCCGAACACAGCTTCAACTAATGAAAAACTGTTTTTT

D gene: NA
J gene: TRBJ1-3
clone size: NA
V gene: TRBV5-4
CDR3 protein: CASSHEDSGNTIYF
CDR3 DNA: TGTGCCAGCAGTCATGAAGACTCTGGAAACACCATATATTTT

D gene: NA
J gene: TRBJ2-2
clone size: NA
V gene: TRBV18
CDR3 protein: CASTLRQNTGELFF
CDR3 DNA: TGTGCCAGCACCCTCCGCCAGAACACCGGGGAGCTGTTTTTT

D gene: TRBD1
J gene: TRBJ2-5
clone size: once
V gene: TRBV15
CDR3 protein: CATSRGGTAQETQYF
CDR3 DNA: TGTGCCACCAGCAGAGGAGGGACAGCACAAGAGACCCAGTACTTC

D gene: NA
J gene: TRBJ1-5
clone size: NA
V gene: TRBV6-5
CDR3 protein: CASSYGAGNQPQHF
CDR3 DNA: TGTGCCAGCAGTTACGGGGCGGGCAATCAGCCCCAGCATTTT

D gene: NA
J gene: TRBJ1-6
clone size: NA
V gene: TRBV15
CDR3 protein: CATSRDGNSPLHF
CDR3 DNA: TGTGCCACCAGCAGAGACGGGAACTCACCCCTCCACTTT

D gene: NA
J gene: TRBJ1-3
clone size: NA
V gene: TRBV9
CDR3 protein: CASSPEGSSGNTIYF
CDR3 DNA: TGTGCCAGCAGCCCCGAGGGGAGCTCTGGAAACACCATATATTTT

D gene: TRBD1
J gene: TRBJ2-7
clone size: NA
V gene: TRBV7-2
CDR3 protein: CASSRQGSSYEQYF
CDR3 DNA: TGTGCCAGCAGCCGACAGGGTTCCTCCTACGAGCAGTACTTC

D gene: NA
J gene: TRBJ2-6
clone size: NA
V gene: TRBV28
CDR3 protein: CASSFYYNSGANVLTF
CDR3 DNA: TGTGCCAGCAGTTTTTATTACAACTCTGGGGCCAACGTCCTGACTTTC

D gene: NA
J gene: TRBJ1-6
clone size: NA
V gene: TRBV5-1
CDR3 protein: CASSLKDSPLHF
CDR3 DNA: TGCGCCAGCAGCTTAAAGGATTCACCCCTCCACTTT